This is a list of T cell receptor beta chains from one sample in a study of cytomegalovirus exposure and HLA in healthy donors. Method: immunoSEQ multiplex PCR; TCRdb's copy keeps in-frame clones and lacks some. The table includes about 59,000 clones, less than 85% detected once. Material: PBMCs. Every receptor here comes from a man aged 25 to 40 in good health and CMV-seropositive. Each CDR3 is given with its conserved first and last residue. The order of the fields is J gene, D gene, V gene, clone size, CDR3 DNA, CDR3 protein. The D gene is left open where the match is weak. Some rows mark clone size as missing; the rest say once, few, many or name a class of expanded clone.

>TRBJ2-7|TRBD2|TRBV5-4|.
TGTGCCAGCAGCTCCGGTGGGCGGGGGGGCAGGTACGAGCAGTACTTC
CASSSGGRGGRYEQYF
>TRBJ2-4|TRBD2|TRBV27|.
TGTGCCAGCAGTTTAGGGCAAAGGGCGGGGGGGAAAAACATTCAGTACTTC
CASSLGQRAGGKNIQYF
>TRBJ1-1|TRBD1|TRBV5-4|.
TGTGCCAGCAGCTCGACAGGGATGAACACTGAAGCTTTCTTT
CASSSTGMNTEAFF
>TRBJ1-3|.|TRBV29-1|few
TGCAGCGTAATCTTGTACTCTGGAAACACCATATATTTT
CSVILYSGNTIYF
>TRBJ2-6|TRBD1|TRBV5-1|few
TGCGCCAGCAGCTTGGGATACAGGGGTGCTGGGGCCAACGTCCTGACTTTC
CASSLGYRGAGANVLTF
>TRBJ1-3|.|TRBV6-5|.
TGTGCCAGCAGCTCTGGGGGGGCTGGAAACACCATATATTTT
CASSSGGAGNTIYF
>TRBJ2-7|TRBD2|TRBV7-2|.
TGTGCCAGCAGCAGACCTGGGTCTAGCGGGGGGTACGAGCAGTACTTC
CASSRPGSSGGYEQYF
>TRBJ1-2|.|TRBV7-9|.
TGTGCCAGCACCTACATCGCCGGGTCTTCGTTTATGGGCTACACCTTC
CASTYIAGSSFMGYTF
>TRBJ2-7|.|TRBV28|.
TGTGCCACCACTCCCTACGAGCAGTACTTC
CATTPYEQYF
>TRBJ2-5|TRBD1|TRBV28|.
TGTGCCAGCAGTTTAGGGCCCCCAGGGGGCGGAAATCACCAAGAGACCCAGTACTTC
CASSLGPPGGGNHQETQYF
>TRBJ1-5|.|TRBV28|.
TGTGCCAGCAGCCGGGGGGGGACCCATCAGCCCCAGCATTTT
CASSRGGTHQPQHF
>TRBJ1-5|.|TRBV15|.
TGTGCCACCAGCCCTGGGGGGGGGAAGGAGCCCCAGCATTTT
CATSPGGGKEPQHF
>TRBJ2-3|TRBD2|TRBV4-2|.
TGTGCCAGCAGCCAAGCTAGCGGGGGGGCCCATACGCAGTATTTT
CASSQASGGAHTQYF
>TRBJ2-2|.|TRBV6-6|.
TGTGCCACCTCACCCTCAGGCATGAACACCGGGGAGCTGTTTTTT
CATSPSGMNTGELFF
>TRBJ2-3|TRBD2|TRBV7-3|.
TGTGCCAGCAGCTTAAGGGAGCGGGGGGGCGGCGCAGATACGCAGTATTTT
CASSLRERGGGADTQYF
>TRBJ2-5|TRBD2|TRBV5-1|.
TGCGCCAGCAGCTTTTCTAGCGGGGGGTTACAAGAGACCCAGTACTTC
CASSFSSGGLQETQYF
>TRBJ1-1|.|TRBV5-6|medium-sized
TGTGCCAGCAGCTTGGACAGGAGGGACGGGGCTTTCTTT
CASSLDRRDGAFF
>TRBJ1-2|.|TRBV11-2|.
TGTGCCAGCAGCTTAGGGGCAGGGCCAGCCTATGGCTACACCTTC
CASSLGAGPAYGYTF
>TRBJ2-1|TRBD2|TRBV6-4|.
TGTGCCAGCAGTCGGACTAGCAGGAATGAGCAGTTCTTC
CASSRTSRNEQFF
>TRBJ2-7|.|TRBV5-6|.
TGTGCCAGCAGCTTCGATGCCTACGAGCAGTACTTC
CASSFDAYEQYF
>TRBJ2-1|TRBD2|TRBV6-6|few
TGTGCCAGCAGCCTGGGGGACTACCTCTACAATGAGCAGTTCTTC
CASSLGDYLYNEQFF
>TRBJ2-7|.|TRBV6-1|.
TGTGCCAGCAGTGAACAACTAGCTGGGGGCGAGCAGTACTTC
CASSEQLAGGEQYF
>TRBJ2-1|.|TRBV5-4|.
TGTGCCAGCAGCACCGGGACTGTGAGCTCCTACAATGAGCAGTTCTTC
CASSTGTVSSYNEQFF
>TRBJ2-7|.|TRBV29-1|.
TGCAGCGTAATAACGGTCTACGAGCAGTACTTC
CSVITVYEQYF
>TRBJ2-1|TRBD2|TRBV7-2|.
TGTGCCAGCAGCCGGGGGGGACGGATCTACAATGAGCAGTTCTTC
CASSRGGRIYNEQFF
>TRBJ2-2|.|TRBV4-2|.
TGTGCCAGCAGCCTACAGGGAGGGGGCACCGGGGAGCTGTTTTTT
CASSLQGGGTGELFF
>TRBJ2-5|TRBD2|TRBV5-1|.
TGCGCCAGCAGCCCCGGTCTAGGGCTAGCGGTTCAAGAGACCCAGTACTTC
CASSPGLGLAVQETQYF
>TRBJ2-1|TRBD1|TRBV5-1|.
TGCGCCAGCAGTCCAGGGGGATCCTACAATGAGCAGTTCTTC
CASSPGGSYNEQFF
>TRBJ2-7|TRBD1|TRBV28|.
TGTGCCAGCAGTTTCGCCGGGACAGGGGTCTACGAGCAGTACTTC
CASSFAGTGVYEQYF
>TRBJ2-1|TRBD2|TRBV5-4|.
TGCGCCAGCAGCCAAGAAACTAGCGGGGGATACAATGAGCAGTTCTTC
CASSQETSGGYNEQFF
>TRBJ1-4|.|TRBV19|few
TGTGCCAGTAGTTCGCACAGGGCTAATGAAAAACTGTTTTTT
CASSSHRANEKLFF
>TRBJ1-2|.|TRBV2|few
TGTGCCAGCAGTGAAGGTCCGGGAACCAACTATGGCTACACCTTC
CASSEGPGTNYGYTF
>TRBJ1-5|TRBD1|TRBV7-8|.
TGTGCCAGCAGCTCGAACAGGGGGTCGGTTTATAGCAATCAGCCCCAGCATTTT
CASSSNRGSVYSNQPQHF
>TRBJ2-5|TRBD2|TRBV19|.
TGTGCCAGTAGTAACCCCCGGGGTAGCGGGGGGCGCCAGGACCAGTACTTC
CASSNPRGSGGRQDQYF
>TRBJ2-1|TRBD2|TRBV9|.
TGTGCCAGCAGCTTACTGGGGGGGGACGGATCTGAGCAGTTCTTC
CASSLLGGDGSEQFF
>TRBJ2-5|.|TRBV7-3|.
TGTGCCAGCAGCTCGGGTTCCCAAGAGACCCAGTACTTC
CASSSGSQETQYF
>TRBJ2-7|.|TRBV6-5|.
TGTGCCAGCAGTTACTCCCCTAGAACCCCAGAGCAGTACTTC
CASSYSPRTPEQYF
>TRBJ2-7|TRBD1|TRBV19|.
TGTGCCAGTAGTATAACAGGGGGAATATACGAGCAGTACTTC
CASSITGGIYEQYF
>TRBJ1-2|TRBD1|TRBV6-1|.
TGTGCCAGCAGTGGGACCGGGACAGGGGATGGCTACACCTTC
CASSGTGTGDGYTF
>TRBJ1-6|TRBD1|TRBV7-3|.
TGTGCCAGCAGTAGGGACAGGGTTAGAGGAACACCCCTCCACTTT
CASSRDRVRGTPLHF
>TRBJ2-3|TRBD2|TRBV6-4|.
TGTGCCAGCAGTGGACTAGCGACAGATACGCAGTATTTT
CASSGLATDTQYF
>TRBJ2-4|.|TRBV5-6|few
TGTGCCAGCGGGGGGGGCAACATTCAGTACTTC
CASGGGNIQYF
>TRBJ2-6|.|TRBV11-2|.
TGTGCCAGCAGCTTAATGTCAGGGTCGTCTGGGGCCAACGTCCTGACTTTC
CASSLMSGSSGANVLTF
>TRBJ2-7|TRBD2|TRBV7-2|.
TGTGCCAGCGGGATTGGGGGGGTAAGCTCCTACGAGCAGTACTTC
CASGIGGVSSYEQYF
>TRBJ2-5|TRBD1|TRBV7-9|once
TGTGCCAGCAGCGCGCAGGGGACAGTAAAGACCCAGTACTTC
CASSAQGTVKTQYF
>TRBJ1-5|.|TRBV5-1|.
TGCGCCAGCAGCTTGGGGGCAGGGGATAGCAATCAGCCCCAGCATTTT
CASSLGAGDSNQPQHF
>TRBJ2-3|.|TRBV27|.
TGTGCCAGCAGTTTAGGACTTGCAGATACGCAGTATTTT
CASSLGLADTQYF
>TRBJ1-4|.|TRBV7-2|.
TGTGCCAGCAGCCCGGGAGGTCTGGAAAAACTGTTTTTT
CASSPGGLEKLFF
>TRBJ1-4|.|TRBV20-1|.
TGCAGTGCTAGCGTGGCCCCCAAACTGTTTTTT
CSASVAPKLFF